This TCR beta chain was documented in a study of cytomegalovirus exposure and HLA in healthy donors. This clone was observed a few times. Antigen unknown. Vbeta (60) and Jbeta (13) primers were used in the PCR. The data were produced by immunoSEQ multiplex PCR, yet TCRdb's version contains in-frame clones alone and is incomplete. The profile covers 85,000 to 100,000 clones, with roughly two thirds appearing a single time and 2.3% taken by the ten largest. Study observations and caveats: Rates of TCR association differed by HLA locus in a later analysis, with DRB1 highest and HLA-C lowest. With further analysis later on, most CMV-associated TCR beta chains appeared HLA-restricted. Available immune exposure information was restricted to CMV serostatus only. A classifier reportedly called cytomegalovirus status with high sensitivity and specificity.

The CDR3 sequence is 16 residues long. This chain links TRBV21-1 with TRBJ1-5; the DNA was not compared with TRBD1, the D call given in the table. TRBV21-1 is shown as a pseudogene. The receptor was isolated from a human donor in good health. The sequenced sample was PBMCs. CDR3 sequence (DNA): TGTGCCAGCAGCAAAGCGGCGACAGGGGACAATCAGCCCCAGCATTTT. Amino acid sequence: CASSKAATGDNQPQHF.